These T cell receptor beta chains were read from a single sample in a study of blood T cells in healthy people across ages. TCRdb analysed the 5' RACE reads with MiXCR anew, one entry per CDR3 protein. Found here are 1.5 million to 2 million distinct CDR3 sequences, 30% to 35% of them singletons; the top ten hold over 9%. Sequences were obtained from blood. These receptors were collected from a woman younger than 45 in good health. Both conserved end residues are part of each CDR3. The D gene is left open where the match is weak. Expanded clones get a size class; other rows say once, few or many, or leave the size out.

J gene: TRBJ1-2
D gene: TRBD1
V gene: TRBV5-1
clone size: -
CDR3 DNA: TGCGCCAGCAGCCCGTCGACAGGGGTGACTGGCTACACCTTC
CDR3 protein: CASSPSTGVTGYTF

J gene: TRBJ1-4
D gene: -
V gene: TRBV9
clone size: -
CDR3 DNA: TGTGCCAGCAGCGTAGAGGGGTATGGAAAACTGTTTTTT
CDR3 protein: CASSVEGYGKLFF

J gene: TRBJ1-6
D gene: -
V gene: TRBV10-3
clone size: -
CDR3 DNA: TGTGCCTCACGGACAGCCGACTTTTATGATTCACCCCTCCACTTT
CDR3 protein: CASRTADFYDSPLHF

J gene: TRBJ2-7
D gene: TRBD2
V gene: TRBV15
clone size: few
CDR3 DNA: TGTGCCACCAGCAGTCTAGCGGGAGTCGAGCAGTACTTC
CDR3 protein: CATSSLAGVEQYF

J gene: TRBJ2-6
D gene: -
V gene: TRBV6-1
clone size: -
CDR3 DNA: TGTTCCAGCAGTGAATTCGGTTTACCGACTGGGGCCAACGTCCTGACTTTC
CDR3 protein: CSSSEFGLPTGANVLTF

J gene: TRBJ2-1
D gene: -
V gene: TRBV7-9
clone size: -
CDR3 DNA: TGTGCCAGCAGCTTGGGACACGCTGAGCAGTTCTTC
CDR3 protein: CASSLGHAEQFF

J gene: TRBJ2-5
D gene: -
V gene: TRBV5-1
clone size: few
CDR3 DNA: TGCGCCAGCAGCTTCGACCCCAGGGGTTCGGGAGAGACCCAGTACTTC
CDR3 protein: CASSFDPRGSGETQYF

J gene: TRBJ1-5
D gene: -
V gene: TRBV7-9
clone size: few
CDR3 DNA: TGTGCCAGCAGCCTCAGCCATAATAGCAATCAGCCCCAGCATTTT
CDR3 protein: CASSLSHNSNQPQHF

J gene: TRBJ1-2
D gene: TRBD1
V gene: TRBV15
clone size: -
CDR3 DNA: TGTGCCACCCACTCGCGGACAGGGGAATATGGCTACACCTTC
CDR3 protein: CATHSRTGEYGYTF

J gene: TRBJ1-1
D gene: -
V gene: TRBV7-9
clone size: -
CDR3 DNA: TGTGCCAGCAGCTTAGCGGCAGGAGAAGCTTTCTTT
CDR3 protein: CASSLAAGEAFF

J gene: TRBJ2-5
D gene: TRBD2
V gene: TRBV27
clone size: -
CDR3 DNA: TGTGCCAGCAGTTTATCGAGCCGGGAGGGCCTGGGGTACACGGAGACCCAGTACTTC
CDR3 protein: CASSLSSREGLGYTETQYF

J gene: TRBJ2-3
D gene: -
V gene: TRBV6-1
clone size: -
CDR3 DNA: TGTGCCAGCACAGCATGGACTGGCAGCACAGATACGCAGTATTTT
CDR3 protein: CASTAWTGSTDTQYF

J gene: TRBJ2-1
D gene: TRBD2
V gene: TRBV20-1
clone size: many
CDR3 DNA: TGCAGTGCTAGCCGCGCAACTAGCGGGGGCCTCGGAGATGAGCAGTTCTTC
CDR3 protein: CSASRATSGGLGDEQFF

J gene: TRBJ2-1
D gene: TRBD2
V gene: TRBV7-9
clone size: -
CDR3 DNA: TGTGCCAGCAGCTTAGTCGGGAGGGGAAAGTTCTTC
CDR3 protein: CASSLVGRGKFF

J gene: TRBJ2-7
D gene: -
V gene: TRBV15
clone size: -
CDR3 DNA: TGTGCCACCAGCAGAGACGAGACGGCCTCCTACGAGCAGTACTTC
CDR3 protein: CATSRDETASYEQYF

J gene: TRBJ2-3
D gene: TRBD2
V gene: TRBV6-5
clone size: -
CDR3 DNA: TGTGCCAGCAGTTCAACTCTTCCCGGGACTAGCGGGGATCAGACAGATACGCAGTATTTT
CDR3 protein: CASSSTLPGTSGDQTDTQYF

J gene: TRBJ2-5
D gene: TRBD2
V gene: TRBV4-2
clone size: -
CDR3 DNA: TGTGCCAGCAGCCCGACTAGCGGGAGGTTAGGAGAGACCCAGTACTTC
CDR3 protein: CASSPTSGRLGETQYF

J gene: TRBJ1-2
D gene: TRBD1
V gene: TRBV7-3
clone size: few
CDR3 DNA: TGTGCCGGCAGCCTGCATGGGACAGGGAGCGGCTACACCTTC
CDR3 protein: CAGSLHGTGSGYTF

J gene: TRBJ1-2
D gene: TRBD1
V gene: TRBV12-3/TRBV12-4
clone size: -
CDR3 DNA: TGTGCCAGCAGTCACACAGGGGCCAGGGGCTATGGCTACACCTTC
CDR3 protein: CASSHTGARGYGYTF

J gene: TRBJ2-5
D gene: TRBD2
V gene: TRBV20-1
clone size: -
CDR3 DNA: TGCAGTGCTAGAGATGGGGGGGGACCGCGGGAGACCCAGTACTTC
CDR3 protein: CSARDGGGPRETQYF

J gene: TRBJ2-3
D gene: TRBD2
V gene: TRBV18
clone size: -
CDR3 DNA: TGTGCCAGCTCACCACTAGCGGGTTACTCAGCGGGCACAGATACGCAGTATTTT
CDR3 protein: CASSPLAGYSAGTDTQYF

J gene: TRBJ2-1
D gene: -
V gene: TRBV5-1
clone size: -
CDR3 DNA: TGCGCCAACAGCTTGTTCGTTGGTAGCGGTAAGGGCAATGAGCAGTTCTTC
CDR3 protein: CANSLFVGSGKGNEQFF

J gene: TRBJ2-1
D gene: TRBD1
V gene: TRBV6-1
clone size: few
CDR3 DNA: TGTGCCAGCGCCCCATTGACAGGGGGCTACAATGAGCAGTTCTTC
CDR3 protein: CASAPLTGGYNEQFF

J gene: TRBJ1-2
D gene: TRBD1
V gene: TRBV5-1
clone size: -
CDR3 DNA: TGCGCCAGCAGCTTGGCTTCAGGGGGCGATTTATATGGCTACACCTTC
CDR3 protein: CASSLASGGDLYGYTF

J gene: TRBJ2-5
D gene: TRBD1
V gene: TRBV18
clone size: -
CDR3 DNA: TGTGCCAGCTCACCACGGGGACAGGGAGGCAAAGAGACCCCGTACTTC
CDR3 protein: CASSPRGQGGKETPYF

J gene: TRBJ2-7
D gene: -
V gene: TRBV27
clone size: -
CDR3 DNA: TGTGCCAGCAGTTCTCACCACGAGCAGTACTTC
CDR3 protein: CASSSHHEQYF

J gene: TRBJ1-6
D gene: -
V gene: TRBV4-2
clone size: -
CDR3 DNA: TGTGCCAGCAGCCAAGAGCTCAGCTATTCACCCCTCCACTTT
CDR3 protein: CASSQELSYSPLHF

J gene: TRBJ2-1
D gene: -
V gene: TRBV3-1
clone size: few
CDR3 DNA: TGTGCCAGCAGCCCCCTAGCTAAGTACTATGAGCAGTTCTTC
CDR3 protein: CASSPLAKYYEQFF

J gene: TRBJ2-3
D gene: TRBD2
V gene: TRBV7-2
clone size: -
CDR3 DNA: TGTGCCAGCAGCTTCCTAGCGGGATTAACAGATACGCAGTATTTT
CDR3 protein: CASSFLAGLTDTQYF

J gene: TRBJ2-7
D gene: TRBD2
V gene: TRBV6-5
clone size: -
CDR3 DNA: TGTGCCAGCAGTTACTCGGGACTAGCGGGCTCCTACGAGCAGTACTTC
CDR3 protein: CASSYSGLAGSYEQYF

J gene: TRBJ1-1
D gene: -
V gene: TRBV9
clone size: -
CDR3 DNA: TGTGCCAGCGGAGCGGCGCTGAACACTGAAGCTTTCTTT
CDR3 protein: CASGAALNTEAFF

J gene: TRBJ2-5
D gene: TRBD1
V gene: TRBV7-3
clone size: -
CDR3 DNA: TGTGCCAGCAGCCGCCAGGGGGCGGGACTGGAGACCAAGTACTTC
CDR3 protein: CASSRQGAGLETKYF

J gene: TRBJ1-6
D gene: -
V gene: TRBV5-5
clone size: -
CDR3 DNA: TGTGCCAGCAGCTTGGAGACCTATAATTCACCCCTCCACTTT
CDR3 protein: CASSLETYNSPLHF

J gene: TRBJ2-7
D gene: -
V gene: TRBV5-1
clone size: -
CDR3 DNA: TGCGCCAGCACCCCGGGGGGCCCGAGCTCCTACGAGCAGTACTTC
CDR3 protein: CASTPGGPSSYEQYF

J gene: TRBJ2-4
D gene: -
V gene: TRBV15
clone size: -
CDR3 DNA: TGTGCCACCAGCCTTAGACGGGGGCTAGCCAAAAACATTCAGTACTTC
CDR3 protein: CATSLRRGLAKNIQYF

J gene: TRBJ2-7
D gene: -
V gene: TRBV20-1
clone size: -
CDR3 DNA: TGCAGTGCTAGGCCCCCCATAGAACTCTACGAGCAGTACTTC
CDR3 protein: CSARPPIELYEQYF

J gene: TRBJ2-7
D gene: -
V gene: TRBV30
clone size: -
CDR3 DNA: TGTGCCCCGGGTCGTGGGACACAATCCTACGAGCAGTACTTC
CDR3 protein: CAPGRGTQSYEQYF

J gene: TRBJ2-1
D gene: -
V gene: TRBV30
clone size: once
CDR3 DNA: TGTGCCTGGAGTGCCAACCATGAGCAGTTCTTC
CDR3 protein: CAWSANHEQFF

J gene: TRBJ1-6
D gene: -
V gene: TRBV28
clone size: -
CDR3 DNA: TGTGCCAGCAGCCCCGAAAGGCCCCCCCTCCACTTT
CDR3 protein: CASSPERPPLHF

J gene: TRBJ2-6
D gene: -
V gene: TRBV7-2
clone size: few
CDR3 DNA: TGTGCCAGCAGCTTTTCGCGCCTCTCTGGGGCCAACGTCCTGACTTTC
CDR3 protein: CASSFSRLSGANVLTF

J gene: TRBJ2-7
D gene: TRBD2
V gene: TRBV20-1
clone size: many
CDR3 DNA: TGCAGTGCTAGGCCCGCCGGGGGGGAGCAGTACTTC
CDR3 protein: CSARPAGGEQYF

J gene: TRBJ2-1
D gene: -
V gene: TRBV4-1
clone size: -
CDR3 DNA: TGCGCCAGCAGCCACCAACAGGGCTACAATGAGCAGTTCTTC
CDR3 protein: CASSHQQGYNEQFF

J gene: TRBJ1-2
D gene: -
V gene: TRBV9
clone size: -
CDR3 DNA: TGTGTCAGCAGCGTAAGCACAAATGGCTACACCTTC
CDR3 protein: CVSSVSTNGYTF

J gene: TRBJ1-2
D gene: -
V gene: TRBV7-2
clone size: many
CDR3 DNA: TGTGCCAGCAGCTTAGGACAGCTCAAATCCTATGGCTACACCTTC
CDR3 protein: CASSLGQLKSYGYTF

J gene: TRBJ2-7
D gene: -
V gene: TRBV20-1
clone size: -
CDR3 DNA: TGCAGTGCTAGAGAAATCTGGGGGGAGCAGTACTTC
CDR3 protein: CSAREIWGEQYF

J gene: TRBJ2-1
D gene: -
V gene: TRBV29-1
clone size: many
CDR3 DNA: TGCAGCGTTGGAGGGGGGGGAGAATACAATGAGCAGTTCTTC
CDR3 protein: CSVGGGGEYNEQFF

J gene: TRBJ2-1
D gene: TRBD1
V gene: TRBV20-1
clone size: few
CDR3 DNA: TGCAGTGCTAACTCCGGGACAGACAACAATGAGCAGTTCTTC
CDR3 protein: CSANSGTDNNEQFF

J gene: TRBJ2-1
D gene: -
V gene: TRBV20-1
clone size: few
CDR3 DNA: TGCAGTTTAGGGGACAATGAGCAGTTCTTC
CDR3 protein: CSLGDNEQFF

J gene: TRBJ2-5
D gene: -
V gene: TRBV29-1
clone size: -
CDR3 DNA: TGCAGCGTTGAAGTGCGCTTAAAAGAGACCCAGTACTTC
CDR3 protein: CSVEVRLKETQYF

J gene: TRBJ2-5
D gene: TRBD2
V gene: TRBV20-1
clone size: few
CDR3 DNA: TGCAGTGGAAAGGCGGGAGGGGTCGAGACCCAGTACTTC
CDR3 protein: CSGKAGGVETQYF

J gene: TRBJ2-2
D gene: -
V gene: TRBV9
clone size: -
CDR3 DNA: TGTGCCAGCAGCAAGGACAGCACCGGGGAGCTGTTTTTT
CDR3 protein: CASSKDSTGELFF

J gene: TRBJ1-4
D gene: -
V gene: TRBV25-1
clone size: few
CDR3 DNA: TGTGCCAGCAGTTCCTCTCATGAAAAACTGTTTTTT
CDR3 protein: CASSSSHEKLFF

J gene: TRBJ2-3
D gene: -
V gene: TRBV20-1
clone size: -
CDR3 DNA: TGCAGTGCCCCAGGACAAACAGGTACGCAGTATTTT
CDR3 protein: CSAPGQTGTQYF

J gene: TRBJ1-5
D gene: -
V gene: TRBV9
clone size: -
CDR3 DNA: TGTGCCAGCAGCGTAGGTTCAGGGACCAATCAGCCCCAGCATTTT
CDR3 protein: CASSVGSGTNQPQHF

J gene: TRBJ1-2
D gene: -
V gene: TRBV15
clone size: few
CDR3 DNA: TGTGCCACCAGCAGAGATGGGGAAGGGGACTATGGCTACACCTTC
CDR3 protein: CATSRDGEGDYGYTF

J gene: TRBJ2-3
D gene: -
V gene: TRBV2
clone size: -
CDR3 DNA: TGTGCCAGCGACTCTGGCGGGGGCATTGATACGCAGTATTTT
CDR3 protein: CASDSGGGIDTQYF

J gene: TRBJ2-2
D gene: TRBD2
V gene: TRBV7-2
clone size: -
CDR3 DNA: TGTGCCAGCAGCTTATTTCCTAGCGGGAGCGTCGGGAACACCGGGGAGCTGTTTTTT
CDR3 protein: CASSLFPSGSVGNTGELFF

J gene: TRBJ1-1
D gene: -
V gene: TRBV4-1
clone size: -
CDR3 DNA: TGCGCCAGCAGACCTGTAGGGACACCATTTATGAACACTGAAGCTTTCTTT
CDR3 protein: CASRPVGTPFMNTEAFF

J gene: TRBJ2-5
D gene: -
V gene: TRBV3-1
clone size: -
CDR3 DNA: TGTGCCAGCAGCCATACTCCGTACCAAGAGACCCAGTACTTC
CDR3 protein: CASSHTPYQETQYF

J gene: TRBJ2-5
D gene: TRBD2
V gene: TRBV19
clone size: -
CDR3 DNA: TGTGCCAGTAGTAGACTGGGACTAGCGCGGGAAGAGACCCAGTACTTC
CDR3 protein: CASSRLGLAREETQYF